What follows describes a single TCR beta chain. Its antigen is unknown. TCRdb re-called the 5' RACE reads with MiXCR, one entry per CDR3 protein. Of 400,000 to 500,000 distinct CDR3 sequences listed, about 18% were seen once; the top ten hold around 12%. The sample originates from a study of identical twins. Study-wide results and limits: Fewer insertions marked abundant cord blood beta clonotypes; young adult naive trended weakly, memory not at all.

This CDR3 is 12 amino acids long. Germline assignment: CDR1 LGHNT and CDR2 FRNRAP. V was shortened by 5 bases and J by 8 bases, with 10 bases between the two germline ends. This chain joins TRBV12-5 and TRBJ2-1; possibly TRBD2 for D (6 bases). The sample taken for sequencing was naive T cells sorted from blood. The sequence came from a man over 45 in good health. The CDR3 region has the DNA TGTGCTAGTGGTCTTGGAGGGGATGAGCAGTTCTTC. Translation gives CASGLGGDEQFF.